This passage covers 8 T cell receptor beta chains from one sample sequenced in a study of cytomegalovirus exposure and HLA in healthy donors. The study ran its PCR with 60 Vbeta and 13 Jbeta primers. Generated by immunoSEQ multiplex PCR, the TCRdb table keeps only in-frame clones and is missing some. The repertoire has approximately 140,000 clones, almost 80% of them found once; the top ten carry 6.5% to 8%. The sequencing input was PBMCs. Receptor source: a woman aged 40 to 50 in good health and CMV-seropositive.

The chain couples TRBV4-1 to TRBJ2-1; D is perhaps TRBD2 (5 bases). Trimming pared 3 bases from V and 0 bases from J, leaving 15 bases between. Germline CDR1 is MGHRA and CDR2 is YSYEKL. The CDR3 covers 17 residues. CDR3 amino acids: CASSHPDSSSSYNEQFF. DNA of the CDR3: TGCGCCAGCAGCCATCCGGACTCTTCCAGCTCCTACAATGAGCAGTTCTTC.

The rearrangement links TRBV5-6 to TRBJ2-3; 7 bases are shared with TRBD2. CDR1 is SGHDT, CDR2 YYEEEE, per germline. This CDR3 has 14 amino acids. V shed 4 bases, J shed 3 bases, and the junction held 5 bases outside the gene matches. The CDR3 nucleotides read TGTGCCAGCAGCCGGATTAGCGGGACAGATACGCAGTATTTT. It codes for CASSRISGTDTQYF.

The chain carries TRBV7-9 and TRBJ1-1; D is undetermined. The V and J ends lost 1 base and 3 bases respectively, with 21 bases between them. The CDR3 spans 18 residues. Germline values: CDR1 SEHNR, CDR2 FQNEAQ (reference sequence). This CDR3 is CASSLGNWALTQYTEAFF. In DNA form, the CDR3 reads TGTGCCAGCAGCTTAGGTAATTGGGCCTTAACCCAATACACTGAAGCTTTCTTT.

The chain has TRBV19 and TRBJ1-6; possible D gene TRBD1, 6 bases. V was shortened by 6 bases and J by 9 bases, with 15 bases between the two germline ends. The CDR3 length is 14 residues. CDR1 is LNHDA, CDR2 SQIVND, per germline (reference sequence). The chain's CDR3 is CASSLGQLGSPLHF. CDR3 coding DNA: TGTGCCAGTAGCCTCGGACAGTTGGGTTCACCCCTCCACTTT.

V is TRBV21-1 and J is TRBJ2-1; TRBD1, as called in the table, went unchecked against the DNA. TRBV21-1 counts as a pseudogene. The CDR3 consists of 17 residues. In DNA, the CDR3 is TGTGCCAGCAGCAAAGAGACAGGGGGCATCTCCTACAATGAGCAGTTCTTC. It translates to CASSKETGGISYNEQFF.

This chain links TRBV10-1 with TRBJ1-3; no clear D gene. This CDR3 has 13 residues. Per germline, CDR1 WNHNN and CDR2 SYGVQD (reference sequence). V dropped 5 bases and J dropped 0 bases, with 5 bases sitting between them. The CDR3 sequence is CASSPGSGNTIYF. DNA of the CDR3: TGCGCCAGCAGTCCAGGCTCTGGAAACACCATATATTTT.

The V and J genes are TRBV11-2 and TRBJ2-4; the match to TRBD2 covers 8 bases. Germline V lookup: CDR1 SGHAT, CDR2 FQNNGV. CDR3 length equals 18 residues. Unmatched junction bases numbered 14, after V lost 5 bases and J lost 2 bases. The CDR3 region is CASSLTRAGVRTKNIQYF. The CDR3 DNA reads TGTGCCAGCAGCCTGACCCGAGCGGGGGTCCGGACCAAAAACATTCAGTACTTC.

The chain links TRBV5-1 to TRBJ1-2; 7 bases fit TRBD1. CDR1 SGHRS and CDR2 YFSETQ come from the germline V gene. Germline trimming cut 5 bases from V and 4 bases from J; bases unmatched to any gene: 14. The CDR3 consists of 16 residues. DNA for the CDR3: TGCGCCAGCAGATCAAACTACCCAACAGGGGTCTATGGCTACACCTTC. As protein: CASRSNYPTGVYGYTF.